This TCR beta chain came from a study of beta chain features in type 1 diabetes. A note on this clone: The antigen is not known.

Regarding the study as a whole: For Type 1 diabetes patients, all four CD4+ subsets carried TCRB CDR3s that were moderately but significantly shorter.

Trimming removed 2 bases from V and 2 bases from J, with 15 bases in between. The CDR3 consists of 16 residues. Germline-derived CDR1 and CDR2 are PRHDT and FYEKMQ (reference sequence). What was sequenced were expressed TCRB transcripts, since all of the isolated RNA had been reverse transcribed. The average read count of naive, central memory and regulatory T cell samples was some 3.9 million. Clones were read by immunoSEQ multiplex PCR, and TCRdb kept only the in-frame ones, dropping some. The sample holds fewer than 900,000 clones; roughly 17% are singletons and the top ten take 0.02% to 0.03%. The J gene is TRBJ1-2, the V gene TRBV13; D may be TRBD1 (5 bases). This receptor was identified in a woman younger than 35 in good health. The specimen was naive CD4+ T cells from blood. CDR3 residues: CASSLIPSPGNYGYTF. CDR3 nucleotide sequence: TGTGCCAGCAGCTTAATTCCCTCCCCAGGGAACTATGGCTACACCTTC.